Presented here are 27 T cell receptor beta chains from one specimen sequenced in a study of tumor-infiltrating lymphocytes in primary liver carcinoma. Germline DNA was also extracted, while the blood RNA originated from unsorted whole blood. A constant-region primer primed TCR beta cDNA synthesis from about 490 ng of total RNA. Three-round nested multiplex PCR performed with slightly modified ARM-PCR produced the TCR beta libraries. A C-beta reverse primer and TRBV1-TRBV30 forward primers served in each of the first two PCR rounds, at about 9 cycles apiece. TCRdb used MiXCR to reprocess the multiplex PCR reads, holding one entry per CDR3 protein. In the table there are over 250,000 distinct CDR3 sequences, around three fifths of which are singletons. The specimen was peripheral blood. The receptors come from a woman younger than 45 with primary liver carcinoma and hepatitis B virus infection.

The chain is built from TRBV5-4 and TRBJ2-1, with a possible D match to TRBD2 (6 bases). This CDR3 has 17 residues. V was trimmed by 0 bases and J by 0 bases, leaving 13 bases between them. CDR1 is SGHNT, CDR2 YYREEE, per germline (reference sequence). CDR3 sequence reads: CASSLAGGAYSYNEQFF. The CDR3 DNA reads as TGTGCCAGCAGCTTGGCCGGGGGAGCTTACTCCTACAATGAGCAGTTCTTC. Full variable domain (missing parts from reference TRBV5-4 and TRBJ2-1): ETGVTQSPTHLIKTRGQQVTLRCSSQSGHNTVSWYQQALGQGPQFIFQYYREEENGRGNFPPRFSGLQFPNYSSELNVNALELDDSALYLCASSLAGGAYSYNEQFFGPGTRLTVL.

For this clonotype: At one boundary the junction diverges from the germline segment, which might be a read error. The rearrangement uses TRBV11-3 and TRBJ2-1; D is uncertain. The CDR3 is 14 amino acids. The germline V gene has CDR1 SGHNT and CDR2 YENEEA. CDR3 region: CVSSLDTPSAELFF. Here the CDR3 DNA reads TGTGTCAGCAGCCTAGATACCCCCTCGGCTGAGCTGTTCTTC.

With regard to this clonotype: This may arise from a read error, as a much more abundant clone is one base away. This CDR3 is missing its conserved last phenylalanine or tryptophan, likely due to a read error. The chain links TRBV6-5 to TRBJ2-1; 8 nucleotides align to TRBD2. CDR3 size: 15 residues. The V and J ends lost 5 bases and 2 bases, in that order; junction bases with no gene match: 5. CDR1 is MNHEY, CDR2 SVGAGI, per germline. The CDR3 loop is CASSPPGGAYNEQFL. In DNA, the CDR3 is TGTGCCAGCAGTCCCCCCGGGGGGGCCTACAATGAGCAGTTCCTC.

Only one count was recorded for this clonotype. This chain links TRBV7-8 with TRBJ2-3; perhaps TRBD2 as D (6 bases). The germline V gene encodes CDR1 SGHVS and CDR2 FQNEAQ. The CDR3 has 13 amino acids. Trimming removed 5 bases from V and 5 bases from J, with 11 bases in between. CDR3 in DNA: TGTGCCAGCAGCCGGGGACTCCAAGATACGCAGTATTTT. Translated: CASSRGLQDTQYF.

In its sample, this clonotype was seen a few times. CDR3 sequence reads: CAAGTPVGTNTGELFF. The CDR3 DNA reads TGTGCGGCAGGGACTCCCGTGGGTACGAACACCGGGGAGCTGTTTTTT. The chain recombines TRBV6-2 or TRBV6-3 with TRBJ2-2; tentatively, D is TRBD2 (6 bases). The CDR3 consists of 16 residues. Germline values: CDR1 MNHEY, CDR2 SVGEGT.

Note on this clonotype: At one of its ends the junction is not consistent with the germline gene, which may arise from a read error. This sequence joins TRBV11-1 and TRBJ2-1; TRBD2 is a possible D gene (5 bases). The CDR3 length is 13 residues. Germline CDR1 and CDR2: SGHAT and FQDESV (reference sequence). CDR3 nucleotide sequence: TGTGTCAGCAGCTTAGCGAGTAGCAATGAGCAGTTCTTC. It encodes CVSSLASSNEQFF. Based on the CDR3 plus reference TRBV11-1 and TRBJ2-1, the full variable domain is EAEVAQSPRYKITEKSQAVAFWCDPISGHATLYWYRQILGQGPELLVQFQDESVVDDSQLPKDRFSAERLKGVDSTLKIQPAELGDSAMYLCVSSLASSNEQFFGPGTRLTVL.

This clonotype has just a few counts. The chain joins TRBV7-9 to TRBJ1-1; D might be TRBD1 (6 bases). Per the germline V gene, CDR1 is SEHNR and CDR2 is FQNEAQ (reference sequence). The CDR3 extends over 13 amino acids. Trimming pared 4 bases from V and 5 bases from J, leaving 11 bases between. Here the CDR3 reads CASSSTGRTEAFF. The CDR3, as DNA: TGTGCCAGCAGCTCCACAGGGAGGACTGAAGCTTTCTTT.

The rearrangement links TRBV6-1 to TRBJ2-1, with D maybe TRBD2 (6 bases). The CDR3 spans 17 residues. V was clipped by 6 bases and J by 9 bases, with 27 bases between them. Germline V gives CDR1 MNHNS, CDR2 SASEGT. CDR3 region: CASSILIGHGWGGEQFF. CDR3 DNA sequence: TGTGCCAGCAGCATACTGATCGGGCACGGATGGGGAGGTGAGCAGTTCTTC.

The V gene is TRBV7-8, the J gene TRBJ2-3; 7 bases match TRBD2. V lost 8 bases to trimming and J lost 1 base; unmatched junction nucleotides: 6. This CDR3 has 14 residues. CDR1 and CDR2 from the germline V gene are SGHVS and FQNEAQ. The CDR3 sequence is CASGSGGRTDTQYF. Here the CDR3 DNA reads TGTGCCAGCGGGTCGGGGGGACGCACAGATACGCAGTATTTT. Filled out from reference TRBV7-8 and TRBJ2-3, the complete variable domain reads GAGVSQSPRYKVAKRGQDVALRCDPISGHVSLFWYQQALGQGPEFLTYFQNEAQLDKSGLPSDRFFAERPEGSVSTLKIQRTQQEDSAVYLCASGSGGRTDTQYFGPGTRLTVL.

The chain has TRBV12-3 or TRBV12-4 and TRBJ1-2; 8 bases match TRBD1. Losses at the gene ends were 8 bases for V and 4 bases for J; bases not matched to a gene: 18. The CDR3 runs 17 residues. The CDR3 reads CASERTGTGRQGYGYTF. The DNA for the CDR3 is TGTGCCAGCGAAAGGACAGGGACCGGGAGGCAGGGCTATGGCTACACCTTC.

Comment on this clonotype: With a much larger clone just one base away, this may be a read error. The V call is TRBV12-3 or TRBV12-4, the J call TRBJ2-7; D may be TRBD2 (6 bases). The CDR3 sequence is 15 residues long. CDR3 region: CGSSKTSTVSYEQYF. The CDR3 DNA reads TGTGGCAGCAGCAAGACTAGTACAGTCTCCTACGAGCAGTACTTC.

For this clonotype: One base away lies a much larger clone, so this may be a sequencing read error. The chain joins TRBV6-5 to TRBJ2-5, with TRBD2 matching over 10 bases. The CDR3 length is 21 residues. Germline V gene sequence: CDR1 MNHEY, CDR2 SVGAGI. CDR3 DNA: TGTGCCAACAGTTACTCGACCCCGGGGCTAGCGGGAGCTTCAACAAAAGAGACCCAGTACTTC. It yields the protein CANSYSTPGLAGASTKETQYF.

A word on this clonotype: Compared with germline, one end of the junction differs, possibly owing to a read error. The chain links TRBV10-3 to TRBJ1-4, with 8 nucleotides matching TRBD1. The CDR3 extends over 20 amino acids. Germline CDR1 and CDR2: ENHRY and SYGVKD. The CDR3 protein is CAIGELRTGQRRFNNEKLFF. Written as DNA, the CDR3 is TGTGCCATCGGTGAGCTCCGGACAGGGCAACGCCGCTTTAATAATGAAAAACTGTTTTTT.

Comments on this clonotype: Being one base from a much bigger clone, this may be a read error. The rearrangement uses TRBV6-1 and TRBJ2-7, with no clear D. Trimming stripped 8 bases from V and 0 bases from J, with 8 bases between. The CDR3 loop spans 12 amino acids. The germline CDR1 and CDR2 sequences are MNHNS and SASEGT. CDR3 sequence: CASWVSSYEQYF. The CDR3 region has the DNA TGTGCCAGCTGGGTCAGCTCCTACGAGCAGTACTTC.

A remark on this clonotype: This may be a read error: a much more frequent sequence differs by one nucleotide. The gene calls are TRBV29-1 and TRBJ2-6, with D perhaps TRBD1 (5 bases). Germline CDR1 SQVTM, CDR2 ANQGSEA. The CDR3 has 12 amino acids. The CDR3: CSVVGGASVLTF. In nucleotides, the CDR3 is TGCAGCGTTGTCGGTGGGGCCAGCGTCCTGACTTTC.

This clonotype was counted only a few times. The genes are TRBV10-3 and TRBJ1-2; D is ambiguous. The germline V and J ends were trimmed by 8 bases and 2 bases, with 6 bases remaining between them. The CDR3 runs to 11 residues. Germline CDR1 reads ENHRY; CDR2 reads SYGVKD. CDR3 nucleotide sequence: TGTGCCATCTCCGGGAACTATGGCTACACCTTC. It translates to CAISGNYGYTF.

In regard to this clonotype: A single base separates this from a much larger clone, so it may be a read error. This chain connects TRBV6-1 to TRBJ1-5; D is undetermined. Germline CDR1 and CDR2: MNHNS and SASEGT. V gave up 6 bases and J gave up 3 bases, with 15 bases separating them. This CDR3 spans 15 amino acids. Here the CDR3 reads CASRIPDGNNQPQHF. The CDR3 DNA follows: TGTGCCAGCAGGATACCGGACGGTAACAATCAGCCCCAGCATTTT.

This clonotype showed up just a few times. V gene TRBV5-6 combines with J gene TRBJ2-1; D gene ambiguous. Trimming removed 6 bases from V and 6 bases from J, with 13 bases in between. CDR1 and CDR2 from the germline V gene are SGHDT and YYEEEE. CDR3 size: 13 residues. CDR3 sequence: CASKRPEVNEQFF. The CDR3 coding sequence is TGTGCCAGCAAACGACCGGAAGTCAATGAGCAGTTCTTC.

This clonotype was seen repeatedly, ten times or more. The chain combines TRBV7-9 with TRBJ2-7; 10 bases line up with TRBD2. After removal of 3 bases from V and 5 bases from J, the junction contained 7 bases not matched to a gene. The CDR3 runs 15 residues. Per the germline V gene, CDR1 is SEHNR and CDR2 is FQNEAQ (reference sequence). This CDR3 reads CASSFSAGGRDEQYF. CDR3 DNA: TGTGCCAGCAGCTTTTCAGCGGGAGGGCGGGACGAGCAGTACTTC. The variable domain in full, with the rest retrieved from reference TRBV7-9 and TRBJ2-7, is DTGVSQNPRHKITKRGQNVTFRCDPISEHNRLYWYRQTLGQGPEFLTYFQNEAQLEKSRLLSDRFSAERPKGSFSTLEIQRTEQGDSAMYLCASSFSAGGRDEQYFGPGTRLTVT.

This chain connects TRBV6-6 to TRBJ2-7; 11 bases fit TRBD2. This CDR3 comprises 14 residues. V trimming: 7 bases; J trimming: 8 bases; junction bases outside the gene matches: 10. CDR1 MNHNY and CDR2 SVGAGI come from the germline V gene (reference sequence). The CDR3 spells CASTESSGGTKQYF. The CDR3 nucleotides are TGTGCCAGCACGGAGTCTAGCGGGGGGACTAAGCAGTACTTC.

The gene calls are TRBV6-2 or TRBV6-3 and TRBJ1-5, with 8 positions matching TRBD1. Germline-derived CDR1 and CDR2 are MNHEY and SVGEGT. The CDR3 is 17 residues long. With 2 bases clipped from V and 6 bases from J, the junction kept 12 bases outside the gene matches. The CDR3 protein is CASSYTRGQGKLQPQHF. The CDR3 DNA is TGTGCCAGCAGTTACACACGAGGACAGGGTAAACTTCAGCCCCAGCATTTT.

A note on this clonotype: It may be a read error: a sequence one base away is much more abundant. The chain carries TRBV29-1 and TRBJ2-7, with D perhaps being TRBD1 or TRBD2 (5 bases each). Germline V gene data show CDR1 as SQVTM and CDR2 as ANQGSEA. The ends were cut back, 7 bases at V and 7 bases at J, with 23 bases in the middle. The CDR3 contains 14 residues. The CDR3 region is CSAVDFTVAGEQYF. The CDR3 DNA is TGCAGCGCCGTGGACTTTACAGTGGCAGGGGAGCAGTACTTC.

The V and J genes are TRBV5-4 and TRBJ2-1, with TRBD1 matching over 9 bases. V lost 3 bases, J lost 5 bases, and 6 bases stayed unmatched. CDR3 size: 15 residues. The germline gives CDR1 SGHNT, CDR2 YYREEE (reference sequence). Here the CDR3 reads CASSYGTGNHNEQFF. DNA for the CDR3: TGTGCCAGCAGCTATGGGACAGGGAACCACAATGAGCAGTTCTTC.

V gene TRBV14 combines with J gene TRBJ2-7; D may be TRBD1 (6 bases). Trimming removed 5 bases from V and 2 bases from J, with 13 bases in between. Germline CDR1 SGHDN, CDR2 FVKESK. The CDR3 covers 14 residues. The CDR3 loop reads CASSTRQAAYEQYF. In nucleotides, the CDR3 is TGTGCCAGCAGCACCAGACAGGCCGCCTACGAGCAGTACTTC.

V gene TRBV10-2 combines with J gene TRBJ2-2; D gene ambiguous. The CDR3 consists of 14 residues. V was clipped by 0 bases and J by 7 bases, with 9 bases between them. The germline V gene encodes CDR1 WSHSY and CDR2 SAAADI. The CDR3 bases are TGCGCCAGCAGTGAGTCAGGGTCCCGCGGGGAGCTGTTTTTT. This encodes CASSESGSRGELFF.

On this clonotype itself: A read error is possible here, since a much larger clone lies one base away. The chain combines TRBV12-3 or TRBV12-4 with TRBJ2-5; TRBD2 might be the D (5 bases). The CDR3 runs to 13 residues. CDR3 DNA: TGTGCCGGCAGTATACGGACTGAAGAGACCCAGTACTTC. Translation gives CAGSIRTEETQYF.

Remarks on this clonotype: A read error may account for a junction end that differs from germline. The chain has TRBV4-1 and TRBJ2-4; possible D gene TRBD1, 5 bases. This CDR3 has 15 amino acids. Germline V gene sequence: CDR1 MGHRA, CDR2 YSYEKL. The CDR3 DNA is TGCGCCAGCAGCGTCGAACTGGGGCTTCGAAACATTCAGCACTTC. This codes for CASSVELGLRNIQHF.